The rows below give T cell receptor beta chains drawn from one sample of a study of blood T cells in healthy people across ages. TCRdb reprocessed the 5' RACE reads via MiXCR and lists one record per CDR3 protein. The data show about 1,600,000 distinct CDR3 sequences, 42% seen once. The sequenced sample was blood. The receptor set was obtained from a woman aged 18-35 years in good health. CDR3s leave out the opening cysteine and the closing phenylalanine or tryptophan. D genes are given only for firm matches.

TRBV27,NA,ASRPLGGGTDTQY
TRBV20-1,NA,SARDAGYEQY
TRBV2,NA,ASREDPGHLTDTQY
TRBV12-3/TRBV12-4,NA,ASSDRVAKNIQY
TRBV2,NA,ASSEGQRSANYGYT
TRBV11-2,TRBD2,ASSLTWTSGNEQF
TRBV20-1,TRBD1,SARMGQPNQPQH
TRBV12-3/TRBV12-4,NA,ASSTSLPPDTQY
TRBV12-3/TRBV12-4,NA,ASREENVGGYT
TRBV4-1,TRBD2,ASSQSGGGASTDTQY
TRBV4-1,TRBD1,ANSTQGDGYT
TRBV24-1,NA,ATSFGGTDTQY
TRBV11-2,NA,ASSLLLGGQGGELF